One sample yielded the 15 T cell receptor beta chains listed below, sequenced in a study of cytomegalovirus exposure and HLA in healthy donors. PCR used 60 Vbeta primers and 13 Jbeta primers. Libraries were prepared by immunoSEQ multiplex PCR; TCRdb keeps only in-frame clonotypes and omits some of them. Of 99,000 or so clones detected, over 12% appear once; the ten largest clones hold around 0.83%. Sequencing was done on a sample of PBMCs. The receptors here all came from a female donor in good health and CMV-seronegative.

This clone was detected only a few times. CDR3 DNA sequence: TGCGCCAGCAGCTTGGATGGACAGGGGGCAGCGAACACCGGGGAGCTGTTTTTT. The encoded protein is CASSLDGQGAANTGELFF. The chain couples TRBV5-1 to TRBJ2-2; 11 nucleotides align to TRBD1. The trim removed 0 bases at V and 0 bases at J, leaving 4 bases unmatched. The CDR3 consists of 18 residues. The germline V gene has CDR1 SGHRS and CDR2 YFSETQ.

The chain uses TRBV19 and TRBJ2-3, with 15 bases lining up with TRBD2. J lost 8 bases, V lost 4 bases, and 7 bases had no gene match. This CDR3 comprises 16 residues. Germline assignment: CDR1 LNHDA and CDR2 SQIVND (reference sequence). The CDR3 sequence is CASSTRTSGRVRTQYF. The CDR3 region has the DNA TGTGCCAGTAGTACGAGGACTAGCGGGAGGGTTCGTACGCAGTATTTT.

The rearrangement uses TRBV5-1 and TRBJ2-5, with 10 bases matching TRBD1. V was pared by 0 bases and J by 3 bases, with 5 bases of the junction left unmatched. Germline V gene data show CDR1 as SGHRS and CDR2 as YFSETQ. This CDR3 has 16 amino acids. In DNA form, the CDR3 reads TGCGCCAGCAGCTTGGATCCCGGGACAGGGGAAGAGACCCAGTACTTC. It translates to CASSLDPGTGEETQYF.

This clone has only a few counts. The V gene is TRBV6-6, the J gene TRBJ2-2, with D unclear. The V and J ends lost 5 bases and 7 bases respectively, with 5 bases between them. Germline lookup yields CDR1 MNHNY and CDR2 SVGAGI (reference sequence). The CDR3 has 11 amino acids. Here the CDR3 reads CASSVLGELFF. The CDR3 region has the DNA TGTGCCAGCAGTGTTCTCGGGGAGCTGTTTTTT.

The table lists this clone with a count of one. This chain connects TRBV6-1 to TRBJ2-5, with D possibly being TRBD2 (7 bases). This CDR3 has 14 residues. Looked up from germline, CDR1 is MNHNS and CDR2 is SASEGT. The germline V and J ends were trimmed by 7 bases and 5 bases, with 17 bases remaining between them. CDR3: CASNERGGGETQYF. The DNA for the CDR3 is TGTGCCAGCAACGAGAGGGGGGGTGGCGAGACCCAGTACTTC.

The chain couples TRBV5-6 to TRBJ1-2; 8 bases fit TRBD1. V trimming: 5 bases; J trimming: 4 bases; junction bases outside the gene matches: 7. The CDR3 contains 14 residues. Germline lookup yields CDR1 SGHDT and CDR2 YYEEEE. CDR3 amino acids: CASSFEGTGYGYTF. CDR3 bases: TGTGCCAGCAGTTTTGAGGGGACAGGCTATGGCTACACCTTC.

The J gene is TRBJ1-2, the V gene TRBV5-5; no clear D gene. The CDR3 consists of 13 residues. CDR1 is SGHKS, CDR2 YYEKEE, per germline (reference sequence). Trimming took off 0 bases at V and 8 bases at J, with 11 bases between the two ends. CDR3 DNA sequence: TGTGCCAGCAGCTTGGCCGAGCGGGAAGGCTACACCTTC. Amino acid sequence: CASSLAEREGYTF.

The V gene is TRBV25-1, the J gene TRBJ2-2, with D possibly TRBD1 on 6 matching bases. Between the trimmed V and J ends, which lost 4 bases and 6 bases, there was a span of 9 bases. The CDR3 runs 13 residues. The germline gives CDR1 MGHDK, CDR2 SYGVNS. CDR3 region: CASSGNRAGELFF. The CDR3 region has the DNA TGTGCCAGCAGTGGGAACAGGGCCGGGGAGCTGTTTTTT.

Only a few counts were recorded for this clone. The rearrangement uses TRBV4-1 and TRBJ2-5; 13 bases map to TRBD2. The V gene's germline CDR1 is MGHRA and CDR2 YSYEKL. There are 16 residues in the CDR3. V was pared by 4 bases and J by 1 base, with 3 bases of the junction left unmatched. The CDR3 DNA is TGCGCCAGCAGCCCCACTAGCGGGGGGGTCCAAGAGACCCAGTACTTC. Encoded protein: CASSPTSGGVQETQYF.

This clone has more than one count but fewer than ten. This rearrangement joins TRBV5-6 to TRBJ2-3, with D maybe TRBD2 (6 bases). V was shortened by 4 bases and J by 0 bases, with 9 bases between the two germline ends. The CDR3 has 14 amino acids. The germline V gene has CDR1 SGHDT and CDR2 YYEEEE. For the CDR3, the DNA is TGTGCCAGCAGCCTTAGCGGAAGCACAGATACGCAGTATTTT. Protein product: CASSLSGSTDTQYF.

The J gene is TRBJ2-3, the V gene TRBV7-9; D possibly corresponds to TRBD2 (6 bases). CDR3 length: 16 amino acids. V dropped 5 bases and J dropped 2 bases, with 17 bases sitting between them. Germline V gives CDR1 SEHNR, CDR2 FQNEAQ (reference sequence). In DNA form, the CDR3 reads TGTGCCAGCAGCCCTCGTAGTAGCGGTTCCACAGATACGCAGTATTTT. This gives the protein CASSPRSSGSTDTQYF.

This clone occurred a few times. V is TRBV30 and J is TRBJ1-5; the match to TRBD1 covers 8 bases. The length of the CDR3 is 13 residues. Germline CDR1 is GTSNPN and CDR2 is SVGIG (reference sequence). Unmatched junction bases numbered 4, after V lost 4 bases and J lost 5 bases. The CDR3 loop is CAWTQDRDQPQHF. The CDR3 DNA follows: TGTGCCTGGACCCAGGACAGGGATCAGCCCCAGCATTTT.

The V call is TRBV10-3, the J call TRBJ2-2; no definite D call. Germline lookup yields CDR1 ENHRY and CDR2 SYGVKD. CDR3 size: 12 residues. Trimming took 2 bases from V and 7 from J, leaving 5 bases between them. CDR3 DNA sequence: TGTGCCATCAGTGAGGGAGTCGGGGAGCTGTTTTTT. Translation: CAISEGVGELFF.

This rearrangement joins TRBV11-2 to TRBJ2-1; 9 nucleotides align to TRBD1. Germline values: CDR1 SGHAT, CDR2 FQNNGV. This CDR3 comprises 15 residues. With V trimmed by 3 bases and J by 8 bases, 8 bases remained unmatched. CDR3 DNA sequence: TGTGCCAGCAGCTTTACCGGGACAGGGATGGATGAGCAGTTCTTC. Translating it yields CASSFTGTGMDEQFF.

Regarding this clone: The sample contains more than one DNA sequence encoding this CDR3. The genes are TRBV28 and TRBJ2-5, with a weak D call TRBD1 (5 bases). The V gene lost 6 bases and the J gene lost 0 bases, with 8 bases spanning the gap. CDR3 length: 13 residues. Germline lookup yields CDR1 MDHEN and CDR2 SYDVKM. The CDR3 region has the DNA TGTGCCAGCAGCCGCAGGGACCAAGAGACCCAGTACTTC. It yields the protein CASSRRDQETQYF.